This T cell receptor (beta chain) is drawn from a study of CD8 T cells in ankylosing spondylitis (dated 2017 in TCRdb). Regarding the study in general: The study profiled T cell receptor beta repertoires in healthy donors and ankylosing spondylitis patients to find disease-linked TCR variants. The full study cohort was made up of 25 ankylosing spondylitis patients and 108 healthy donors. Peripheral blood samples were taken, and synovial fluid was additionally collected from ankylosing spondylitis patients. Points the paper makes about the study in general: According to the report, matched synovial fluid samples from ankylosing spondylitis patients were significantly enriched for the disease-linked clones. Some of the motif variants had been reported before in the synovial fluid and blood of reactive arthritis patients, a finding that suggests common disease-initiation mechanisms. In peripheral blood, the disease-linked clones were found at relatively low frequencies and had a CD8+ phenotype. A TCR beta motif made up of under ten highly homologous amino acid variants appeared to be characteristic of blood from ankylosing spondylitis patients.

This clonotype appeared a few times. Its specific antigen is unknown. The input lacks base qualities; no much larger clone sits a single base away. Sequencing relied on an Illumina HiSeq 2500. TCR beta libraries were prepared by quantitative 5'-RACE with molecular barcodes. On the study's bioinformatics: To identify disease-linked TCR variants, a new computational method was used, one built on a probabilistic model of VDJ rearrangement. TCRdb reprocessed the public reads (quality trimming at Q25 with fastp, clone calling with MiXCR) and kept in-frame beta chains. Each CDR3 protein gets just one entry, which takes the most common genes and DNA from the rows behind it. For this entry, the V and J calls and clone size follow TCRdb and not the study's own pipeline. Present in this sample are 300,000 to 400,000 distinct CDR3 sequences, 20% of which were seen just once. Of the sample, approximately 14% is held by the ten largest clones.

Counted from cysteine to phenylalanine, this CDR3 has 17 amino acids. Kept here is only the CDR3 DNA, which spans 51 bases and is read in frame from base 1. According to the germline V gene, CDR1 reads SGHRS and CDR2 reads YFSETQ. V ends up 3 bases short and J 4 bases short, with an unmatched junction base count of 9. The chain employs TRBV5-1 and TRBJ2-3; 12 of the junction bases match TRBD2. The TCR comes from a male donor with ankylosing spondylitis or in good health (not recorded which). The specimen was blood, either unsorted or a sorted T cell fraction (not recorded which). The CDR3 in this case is CASSYGLAGPHPDTQYF. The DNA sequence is TGCGCCAGCAGCTACGGACTAGCGGGGCCCCATCCAGATACGCAGTATTTT.